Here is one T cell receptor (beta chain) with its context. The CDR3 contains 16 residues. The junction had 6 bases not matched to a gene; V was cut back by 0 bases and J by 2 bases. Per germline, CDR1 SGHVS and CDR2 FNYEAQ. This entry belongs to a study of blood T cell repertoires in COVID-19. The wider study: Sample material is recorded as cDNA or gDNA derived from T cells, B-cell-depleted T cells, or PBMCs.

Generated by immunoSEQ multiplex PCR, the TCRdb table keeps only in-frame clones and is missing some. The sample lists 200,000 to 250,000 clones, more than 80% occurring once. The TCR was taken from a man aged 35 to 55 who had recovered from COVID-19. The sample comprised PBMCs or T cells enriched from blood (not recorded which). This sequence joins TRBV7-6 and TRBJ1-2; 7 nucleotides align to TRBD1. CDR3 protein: CASSLAHGQENYGYTF. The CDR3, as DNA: TGTGCCAGCAGCTTAGCTCATGGACAGGAAAACTATGGCTACACCTTC.